The 16 T cell receptor beta chains presented below share a single source sample, sequenced in a study of T cells in Graves' hyperthyroidism and ophthalmopathy. TCR beta CDR3 regions were amplified from RNA transcripts. During a first-round RT-PCR of the TCR CDR3, the HTBI primer set was used. A single record per CDR3 protein comes from TCRdb applying MiXCR to the multiplex PCR reads. There are 300,000 to 400,000 distinct CDR3 sequences in the sample; 21% occur only once, and 50% lies in the top ten. The specimen sequenced was blood. These receptors were taken from a woman aged 50 to 60 with Graves' hyperthyroidism.

This chain uses TRBV9 with TRBJ2-5; the match to TRBD2 covers 8 bases. Germline CDR1 and CDR2: SGDLS and YYNGEE. CDR3 size: 14 residues. Trimming removed 0 bases from V and 5 bases from J; junction bases left unmatched: 3. CDR3 bases: TGTGCCAGCAGCGTAGGGACTAGCCCCGAGACCCAGTACTTC. Protein product: CASSVGTSPETQYF.

This clonotype was observed many times. The V gene is TRBV27, the J gene TRBJ2-7; D not certain. There are 13 residues in the CDR3. V lost 7 bases and J lost 6, with 16 bases in between. Germline V CDR1 and CDR2: MNHEY, SMNVEV (reference sequence). CDR3 residues: CASKRLPLGEQYF. In DNA, the CDR3 is TGTGCCAGCAAGAGGCTACCCTTGGGCGAGCAGTACTTC.

Only a few counts were recorded for this clonotype. V is TRBV7-9 and J is TRBJ2-1; D call uncertain. The length of the CDR3 is 13 residues. From germline, CDR1 is SEHNR and CDR2 FQNEAQ (reference sequence). V was clipped by 2 bases and J by 7 bases, with 9 bases between them. The CDR3 nucleotides are TGTGCCAGCAGCTTACCCGCCCTGAATGAGCAGTTCTTC. It translates to CASSLPALNEQFF.

This clonotype was recorded many times. The genes are TRBV2 and TRBJ2-2; 10 bases are shared with TRBD1. Germline V CDR1 and CDR2: SNHLY, FYNNEI. The CDR3 extends over 14 amino acids. J was trimmed by 3 bases and V by 9 bases; bases with no gene match: 4. The CDR3 DNA is TGTGCCAGGACAGGGGGCGCGTACACCGGGGAGCTGTTTTTT. The encoded protein is CARTGGAYTGELFF.

The CDR3 DNA follows: TGTGCCAGCAGCGTAGTCCCCAGCGGGGGGACCGGGGAGCTGTTTTTT. As protein: CASSVVPSGGTGELFF. The J gene is TRBJ2-2, the V gene TRBV9, with 9 bases identical to TRBD2. The CDR3 consists of 16 residues. The germline gives CDR1 SGDLS, CDR2 YYNGEE. V lost 0 bases to trimming and J lost 5 bases; unmatched junction nucleotides: 5.

There are many counts of this clonotype. The V gene is TRBV29-1, the J gene TRBJ2-7; maybe TRBD1 (6 bases). Trimming shortened V by 1 base and J by 7 bases, and 14 bases separated the two germline ends. This CDR3 region has 13 residues. Germline CDR1 reads SQVTM; CDR2 reads ANQGSEA. The CDR3 is CSVEGHTGREQYF. CDR3 DNA sequence: TGCAGCGTTGAAGGGCACACAGGGCGAGAGCAGTACTTC.

This clonotype has ten or more counts. The CDR3 nucleotides read TGTGCCAGCAGCGTAGATGGTAAGGGACTGTGGTACGAGCAGTACTTC. Its protein product is CASSVDGKGLWYEQYF. The chain uses TRBV9 and TRBJ2-7; D possibly corresponds to TRBD2 (6 bases). This CDR3 contains 16 residues. Trimming removed 0 bases from V and 4 bases from J, with 17 bases in between. CDR1 is SGDLS and CDR2 is YYNGEE in the germline V gene.

The chain couples TRBV6-1 to TRBJ2-7; 8 bases are shared with TRBD1. The junction had 6 bases not matched to a gene; V was cut back by 6 bases and J by 5 bases. Looked up from germline, CDR1 is MNHNS and CDR2 is SASEGT. There are 13 residues in the CDR3. The CDR3 region has the DNA TGTGCCAGCAGAGGACAGGGTGGGCACGAGCAGTACTTC. Protein sequence: CASRGQGGHEQYF.

The chain has TRBV28 and TRBJ1-4; TRBD1 aligns across 9 bases. J gave up 5 bases and V 6 bases, and 16 bases lay outside the gene matches. The V gene's germline CDR1 is MDHEN and CDR2 SYDVKM. This CDR3 is 18 amino acids long. The CDR3 bases are TGTGCCAGCAGACACCCGGGACAGGGCAAGGGTCGAAATGAAAAACTGTTTTTT. Translating it yields CASRHPGQGKGRNEKLFF.

The chain couples TRBV27 to TRBJ2-1; TRBD2 matches at 14 bases. With 6 bases clipped from V and 7 bases from J, the junction kept 5 bases outside the gene matches. This CDR3 region has 15 residues. Per germline, CDR1 MNHEY and CDR2 SMNVEV (reference sequence). The CDR3 DNA is TGTGCCAGCAGAAACCGACTAGCGGGAGGGAATGAGCAGTTCTTC. The encoded protein is CASRNRLAGGNEQFF.

This clonotype has a count of ten or more. The rearrangement joins TRBV7-9 to TRBJ2-3; D call uncertain. Germline V gene sequence: CDR1 SEHNR, CDR2 FQNEAQ (reference sequence). The CDR3 is 17 amino acids. V lost 6 bases to trimming and J lost 2 bases, with 21 bases between them. The CDR3 loop reads CASRPPFSSPFTDTQYF. CDR3 bases: TGTGCCAGCAGACCTCCCTTCAGTAGCCCTTTCACAGATACGCAGTATTTT.

This clonotype showed up many times. This chain links TRBV28 with TRBJ1-1; the D gene is possibly TRBD1 (6 bases). The V and J ends lost 3 bases and 8 bases respectively, with 16 bases between them. Per the germline V gene, CDR1 is MDHEN and CDR2 is SYDVKM. This CDR3 region has 14 residues. The CDR3 bases are TGTGCCAGCAGTTTGTCGGGGGGCAGAACGGAAGCTTTCTTT. Protein: CASSLSGGRTEAFF.

This clonotype was counted many times. The chain has TRBV11-3 and TRBJ2-1, with 8 bases matching TRBD2. CDR1 and CDR2 (germline): SGHNT, YENEEA. J gave up 4 bases and V 0 bases, and 2 bases lay outside the gene matches. CDR3 length equals 15 residues. DNA of the CDR3: TGTGCCAGCAGCTTAGATGGGACTAGTTACAATGAGCAGTTCTTC. Protein: CASSLDGTSYNEQFF.

This clonotype was observed many times. CDR3 bases: TGTGCCAGCAGCTTAGACAGGACTCATGAGCAGTTCTTC. This gives the protein CASSLDRTHEQFF. The chain recombines TRBV11-2 with TRBJ2-1; D perhaps matches TRBD2 (5 bases). The germline V gene has CDR1 SGHAT and CDR2 FQNNGV. The CDR3 has 13 residues. Trimming removed 0 bases at V and 8 bases at J, with 8 bases between.

This clonotype was picked up many times. The V gene is TRBV6-2 or TRBV6-3, the J gene TRBJ1-1; D gene uncertain. Germline assignment: CDR1 MNHEY and CDR2 SVGEGT. This CDR3 has 14 residues. V was trimmed by 2 bases and J by 11 bases, leaving 18 bases between them. The CDR3 bases are TGTGCCAGCAGTTACCGTACGGACTCCAGGCCGGCTTTCTTT. It yields the protein CASSYRTDSRPAFF.

The gene calls are TRBV12-3 or TRBV12-4 and TRBJ2-3; 10 nucleotides line up with TRBD1. V lost 5 bases to trimming and J lost 2 bases; unmatched junction nucleotides: 10. This CDR3 comprises 17 residues. The CDR3 DNA reads as TGTGCCAGCAGTCATGGAGACAGGGGGCGCGACACAGATACGCAGTATTTT. This gives the protein CASSHGDRGRDTDTQYF.